These 29 T cell receptor beta chains share one sample of origin, sequenced in a study of T-cell reconstitution after alpha-beta-depleted transplantation in children. Preparation of the TCRbeta library involved a method that used unique molecular identifiers. TCRdb recomputed calls from the PCR reads with MiXCR, one row per CDR3 protein. The sample contains around 200,000 distinct CDR3 sequences, approximately 6.6% of which appear only once. Sequenced material: PBMCs from the stem cell graft donor, taken from the stem cell graft. These receptors all come from a human donor who donated a stem cell graft to a child with Wiskott-Aldrich syndrome.

This clonotype occurred many times. The rearrangement joins TRBV25-1 to TRBJ2-2; D gene uncertain. The CDR3 has 14 amino acids. Trimming cost V 6 bases and J 4 bases, with 12 bases left between them. CDR1 and CDR2 from the germline V gene are MGHDK and SYGVNS. This chain's CDR3 is CASRGRKVTGELFF. CDR3 sequence (DNA): TGTGCCAGCAGAGGCAGAAAGGTCACCGGGGAGCTGTTTTTT.

This clonotype was seen at least ten times. This rearrangement joins TRBV15 to TRBJ2-1; 8 bases are shared with TRBD2. The CDR3 extends over 17 amino acids. With V trimmed by 3 bases and J by 0 bases, 7 bases remained unmatched. Germline assignment: CDR1 LNHNV and CDR2 YYDKDF (reference sequence). The chain's CDR3 is CATSSRLTSGSYNEQFF. As DNA, the CDR3 is TGTGCCACCAGCAGTCGCCTTACTAGCGGCTCCTACAATGAGCAGTTCTTC.

This clonotype was detected only a few times. The gene calls are TRBV18 and TRBJ1-1; 7 bases fit TRBD1. V shed 6 bases, J shed 3 bases, and the junction held 10 bases outside the gene matches. From germline, CDR1 is KGHSH and CDR2 LQKENI. The CDR3 spans 15 residues. The CDR3 loop is CASSPQGVGDTEAFF. CDR3 nucleotide sequence: TGTGCCAGCTCCCCTCAGGGGGTTGGAGACACTGAAGCTTTCTTT.

This clonotype has ten or more counts. The rearrangement uses TRBV7-9 and TRBJ2-5; D is perhaps TRBD1 or TRBD2 (5 bases each). This CDR3 comprises 15 residues. V lost 4 bases, J lost 3 bases, and 15 bases lay in between. Germline V gives CDR1 SEHNR, CDR2 FQNEAQ (reference sequence). The CDR3 bases are TGTGCCAGCAGCTCGTACGGGACGACCAAAGAGACCCAGTACTTC. Translated, it gives CASSSYGTTKETQYF.

This clonotype was seen many times. The V gene is TRBV4-1, the J gene TRBJ2-2; 7 bases agree with TRBD1. Per the germline V gene, CDR1 is MGHRA and CDR2 is YSYEKL. Trimming took 0 bases from V and 4 from J; bases not matched to a gene: 5. This CDR3 region has 16 residues. The CDR3 DNA reads TGCGCCAGCAGCCAAGAACAGGGGCTCTCCACCGGGGAGCTGTTTTTT. This sequence encodes CASSQEQGLSTGELFF.

This clonotype showed up many times. The DNA is left out, because the CDR3 cannot be placed on it with certainty; the CDR3 is given as TCRdb lists it. This chain links TRBV20-1 with TRBJ1-5. The V gene's germline CDR1 is DFQATT and CDR2 SNEGSKA (reference sequence). The CDR3 extends over 14 residues, inclusive of both ends. CDR3 sequence: CSAPLWVSNQPQHF.

Here the CDR3 reads CASSEVQAQYF. The CDR3 region has the DNA TGTGCCAGCAGTGAGGTGCAGGCCCAGTACTTC. This rearrangement joins TRBV6-1 to TRBJ2-5; unclear D gene. The CDR3 totals 11 residues. Deletions cut 3 bases from V and 9 bases from J, with 8 bases between. CDR1 and CDR2 (germline): MNHNS, SASEGT.

This clonotype was counted ten times or more. This CDR3 reads CSAREWGGAYNEQFF. The CDR3 coding sequence is TGCAGTGCTAGAGAATGGGGGGGCGCCTACAATGAGCAGTTCTTC. The J gene is TRBJ2-1, the V gene TRBV20-1; TRBD2 might be the D (7 bases). This CDR3 region has 15 residues. V lost 0 bases and J 2 bases, leaving 11 bases between the germline ends. The germline gives CDR1 DFQATT, CDR2 SNEGSKA (reference sequence).

This clonotype has a count of ten or more. The chain employs TRBV4-3 and TRBJ2-2; D may be TRBD1 (7 bases). The CDR3 extends over 14 amino acids. Trimming shortened V by 0 bases and J by 8 bases, and 10 bases separated the two germline ends. Germline assignment: CDR1 LGHNA and CDR2 YSLEER. CDR3 DNA: TGCGCCAGCAGCCAAGACAGGGGGGCTGGGGAGCTGTTTTTT. This codes for CASSQDRGAGELFF.

This clonotype was picked up many times. V and J are TRBV29-1 and TRBJ2-7; the D gene is possibly TRBD1 (6 bases). CDR3 length: 13 amino acids. In germline, CDR1 is SQVTM, CDR2 ANQGSEA. Deletions cut 7 bases from V and 1 base from J, with 14 bases between. The CDR3 loop reads CSGGTSGSYEQYF. The CDR3 coding sequence is TGCAGCGGAGGGACATCGGGATCCTACGAGCAGTACTTC.

Ten or more counts support this clonotype. The rearrangement uses TRBV5-1 and TRBJ2-5; tentative D call: TRBD2 (5 bases). The germline V gene has CDR1 SGHRS and CDR2 YFSETQ. This CDR3 is 14 amino acids long. Trimming pared 4 bases from V and 5 bases from J, leaving 15 bases between. The CDR3 DNA reads as TGCGCCAGCAGCCCAATCCGGGGTGGCGAGACCCAGTACTTC. Translating it yields CASSPIRGGETQYF.

The chain employs TRBV7-9 and TRBJ2-2, with 9 bases fitting TRBD1. Germline V gives CDR1 SEHNR, CDR2 FQNEAQ (reference sequence). Trimming removed 4 bases from V and 6 bases from J; junction bases left unmatched: 6. This CDR3 comprises 15 residues. In DNA, the CDR3 is TGTGCCAGCAGCTCGGGGACAGGGTTCCCCGGGGAGCTGTTTTTT. It is translated as CASSSGTGFPGELFF.

About this clonotype itself: No conserved phenylalanine or tryptophan ends this CDR3, so it is likely a read error. This chain links TRBV5-1 with TRBJ2-3; maybe TRBD2 (5 bases). The germline gives CDR1 SGHRS, CDR2 YFSETQ. V dropped 0 bases and J dropped 0 bases, with 11 bases sitting between them. The CDR3 runs to 16 residues. The CDR3 DNA reads TGCGCCAGCAGCTTGGCAATTAGCGCTAGCACAGATACGCAGTATCTT. It specifies CASSLAISASTDTQYL.

This clonotype was seen repeatedly, ten times or more. The genes are TRBV12-3 or TRBV12-4 and TRBJ2-5, with TRBD2 identical over 11 bases. J gave up 2 bases and V 4 bases, and 6 bases lay outside the gene matches. This CDR3 comprises 16 residues. CDR3 coding DNA: TGTGCCAGCAGTTCTGCCTCTAGCGGGAGGCAAGAGACCCAGTACTTC. Translated: CASSSASSGRQETQYF.

The table lists this clonotype with many counts. The chain is built from TRBV5-6 and TRBJ1-2; D uncertain. This CDR3 comprises 14 residues. Germline lookup yields CDR1 SGHDT and CDR2 YYEEEE. V lost 1 base, J lost 4 bases, and 11 bases lay in between. CDR3 DNA: TGTGCCAGCAGCTTGACGCAGGCTATCTATGGCTACACCTTC. Encoded protein: CASSLTQAIYGYTF.

This clonotype was seen only a few times. The V and J genes are TRBV4-1 and TRBJ2-2; D call uncertain. Germline V gene lookup returns CDR1 MGHRA and CDR2 YSYEKL. The CDR3 runs to 14 residues. Deletions cut 1 base from V and 3 bases from J, with 6 bases between. The CDR3 DNA is TGCGCCAGCAGCCAAGTTCGGGACACCGGGGAGCTGTTTTTT. Encoded protein: CASSQVRDTGELFF.

This chain links TRBV11-3 with TRBJ2-6; D gene ambiguous. The germline V and J ends were trimmed by 5 bases and 1 base, with 9 bases remaining between them. The CDR3 is made up of 15 amino acids. CDR1 and CDR2 (germline): SGHNT, YENEEA. The CDR3 region has the DNA TGTGCCAGCAGCCCCCCCGGGTCTGGGGCCAACGTCCTGACTTTC. Encoded protein: CASSPPGSGANVLTF.

This clonotype was seen only a few times. The J gene is TRBJ2-4, the V gene TRBV28; D is uncertain. Germline CDR1 MDHEN, CDR2 SYDVKM. The length of the CDR3 is 12 residues. V gave up 6 bases and J gave up 3 bases, with 6 bases separating them. CDR3 DNA sequence: TGTGCCAGCAGAAGTAACAAAAACATTCAGTACTTC. This sequence encodes CASRSNKNIQYF. Using reference TRBV28 and TRBJ2-4 for the parts outside the CDR3, the full variable domain is DVKVTQSSRYLVKRTGEKVFLECVQDMDHENMFWYRQDPGLGLRLIYFSYDVKMKEKGDIPEGYSVSREKKERFSLILESASTNQTSMYLCASRSNKNIQYFGAGTRLSVL.

Many counts were recorded for this clonotype. The V call is TRBV5-1, the J call TRBJ2-3, with D unclear. The CDR3 is made up of 12 amino acids. V lost 0 bases and J 5 bases, leaving 4 bases between the germline ends. Germline CDR1 is SGHRS and CDR2 is YFSETQ. CDR3 DNA: TGCGCCAGCAGCTTGGATGTAGATACGCAGTATTTT. Translation: CASSLDVDTQYF.

This clonotype has ten or more counts. The gene calls are TRBV29-1 and TRBJ2-1, with a possible D match to TRBD2 (7 bases). The germline CDR1 and CDR2 sequences are SQVTM and ANQGSEA. This CDR3 has 12 residues. The V end lost 7 bases, the J end lost 8 bases, and 15 bases lay between the germline ends. CDR3 protein: CSGGLGGDEQFF. CDR3 DNA sequence: TGCAGCGGCGGACTAGGGGGGGATGAGCAGTTCTTC.

This clonotype was recorded many times. The V and J genes are TRBV28 and TRBJ2-7, with D perhaps given as TRBD1 or TRBD2 (5 bases each). V gave up 7 bases and J gave up 7 bases, with 23 bases separating them. The CDR3 runs 15 residues. CDR1 and CDR2 from the germline V gene are MDHEN and SYDVKM. The CDR3 sequence is CASTYSGTVGSEQYF. In nucleotides, the CDR3 is TGTGCCAGCACCTACTCCGGGACGGTGGGGTCGGAGCAGTACTTC.

This clonotype showed up many times. The J gene is TRBJ2-1, the V gene TRBV24-1, with D unclear. Looked up from germline, CDR1 is KGHDR and CDR2 is SFDVKD. This CDR3 has 13 amino acids. V was cut by 5 bases and J by 8 bases, with 12 bases left in between. The CDR3, as DNA: TGTGCCACCAGTGGCCACTCCCCCCATGAGCAGTTCTTC. As protein: CATSGHSPHEQFF.

This clonotype has a handful of counts. The V call is TRBV7-2, the J call TRBJ1-1; D is undetermined. The CDR3 has 16 amino acids. Trimming stripped 1 base from V and 4 bases from J, with 16 bases between. Germline-derived CDR1 and CDR2 are SGHTA and FQGNSA. The CDR3 region is CASSLVHSSVGTEAFF. The CDR3 region has the DNA TGTGCCAGCAGCTTAGTTCATTCGTCAGTTGGCACTGAAGCTTTCTTT.

There are many counts of this clonotype. The rearrangement joins TRBV12-3 or TRBV12-4 to TRBJ2-2; 9 bases match TRBD2. V lost 10 bases, J lost 4 bases, and 10 bases stayed unmatched. The CDR3 consists of 15 residues. The CDR3 region has the DNA TGTGCCACTCCCCCTAGCGGGATTACCACCGGGGAGCTGTTTTTT. This sequence encodes CATPPSGITTGELFF.

This clonotype was seen a few times. The chain couples TRBV7-2 to TRBJ2-5; TRBD2 agrees at 8 bases. The V gene end was trimmed by 1 base and the J gene end by 4 bases; junction bases not matched to a gene: 5. Germline loops: CDR1 SGHTA, CDR2 FQGNSA. The CDR3 is 15 residues long. For the CDR3, the DNA is TGTGCCAGCAGCTTAGAAGCGGGAGTTAGAGAGACCCAGTACTTC. Residues: CASSLEAGVRETQYF.

This clonotype was counted many times. The chain uses TRBV29-1 and TRBJ1-5, with 9 bases that match TRBD1. This CDR3 region has 13 residues. The V and J ends lost 6 bases and 5 bases, in that order; junction bases with no gene match: 5. Germline-derived CDR1 and CDR2 are SQVTM and ANQGSEA. The CDR3 is CSVSRDRDQPQHF. CDR3 nucleotides: TGCAGCGTCTCCCGGGACAGGGATCAGCCCCAGCATTTT.

This clonotype was recorded many times. This chain joins TRBV20-1 and TRBJ1-4; D is uncertain. V was trimmed by 0 bases and J by 7 bases, leaving 18 bases between them. This CDR3 is built from 16 residues. The germline V gene encodes CDR1 DFQATT and CDR2 SNEGSKA (reference sequence). The CDR3 nucleotides are TGCAGTGCTAGAGATCTTCGAGCAGTAACTCCTGAAAAACTGTTTTTT. Protein product: CSARDLRAVTPEKLFF.

This clonotype was observed many times. V is TRBV20-1 and J is TRBJ2-2; TRBD2 matches 14 bases. Germline lookup yields CDR1 DFQATT and CDR2 SNEGSKA (reference sequence). J was trimmed by 5 bases and V by 6 bases; bases with no gene match: 8. The CDR3 is 16 amino acids. CDR3 in DNA: TGCAGTGCCCCGACTAGCGGGGGGGCCTCGACCGGGGAGCTGTTTTTT. Protein: CSAPTSGGASTGELFF.

The sample holds many counts of this clonotype. The J gene is TRBJ2-7, the V gene TRBV29-1; tentatively, D is TRBD1 (5 bases). The CDR3 is 12 residues long. V dropped 8 bases and J dropped 1 base, with 12 bases sitting between them. Per germline, CDR1 SQVTM and CDR2 ANQGSEA. CDR3 DNA: TGCAGCCCCAGGAGACAGTCCTACGAGCAGTACTTC. It yields the protein CSPRRQSYEQYF.